The source of this T cell receptor (beta chain) is a study of OX40 agonist ivuxolimab in advanced cancers. For the study at large: Intravenous ivuxolimab at 0.01 to 10 mg/kg was given to patients every 2 weeks.

The CDR3 is 14 amino acids. V lost 8 bases and J 5 bases, leaving 20 bases between the germline ends. Germline V CDR1 and CDR2: SGHRS, YFSETQ. The assay was immunoSEQ multiplex PCR, and TCRdb's table has in-frame clones only and misses some. The sample records around 50,000 clones, over 75% being singletons. The sequence was collected from an adult with an advanced solid tumor such as melanoma, head and neck, liver or kidney cancer. The J gene is TRBJ2-7, the V gene TRBV5-1, with D maybe TRBD2 (5 bases). The sample was CD4+ or CD8+ T cells sorted from blood, taken in a trial of the OX40 agonist ivuxolimab. In DNA form, the CDR3 reads TGCGCCAGTTCTCTCGGGAACCCTGGGAACGAGCAGTACTTC. Its protein is CASSLGNPGNEQYF.